Presented here are 31 T cell receptor beta chains from one specimen sequenced in a study of T cells in Graves' hyperthyroidism and ophthalmopathy. Amplification of TCR beta CDR3 regions was performed using RNA transcripts as template. TCR CDR3 underwent first-round RT-PCR with the HTBI primer set. TCRdb fed the multiplex PCR reads into MiXCR, producing one record per CDR3 protein. The sample lists over 200,000 distinct CDR3 sequences; 17% were seen once. Sequenced input: blood. The receptors shown here come from a man aged 45 to 65 with Graves' hyperthyroidism.

This clonotype was counted at least ten times. The chain combines TRBV20-1 with TRBJ2-3, with D tentatively TRBD2 (5 bases). Trimming removed 0 bases from V and 4 bases from J, with 11 bases in between. The length of the CDR3 is 14 residues. Germline V CDR1 and CDR2: DFQATT, SNEGSKA (reference sequence). The CDR3 protein is CSARESGTPDTQYF. CDR3 DNA: TGCAGTGCTAGAGAAAGCGGTACACCAGATACGCAGTATTTT.

This clonotype was detected ten times or more. This chain links TRBV11-2 with TRBJ2-7; weak D call: TRBD2 (8 bases). The CDR3 loop spans 14 amino acids. V was pared by 6 bases and J by 1 base, with 13 bases between. The V gene's germline CDR1 is SGHAT and CDR2 FQNNGV. The CDR3 coding sequence is TGTGCCAGCAGGAGCGGGGGACAGTCCTACGAGCAGTACTTC. It specifies CASRSGGQSYEQYF.

This clonotype was counted ten times or more. The chain employs TRBV2 and TRBJ1-6, with D tentatively TRBD1 (5 bases). CDR3 length equals 15 residues. The V and J ends lost 4 bases and 6 bases respectively, with 13 bases between them. Germline V CDR1 and CDR2: SNHLY, FYNNEI. The CDR3: CASSAQGGTNSPLHF. The DNA for the CDR3 is TGTGCCAGCAGTGCCCAGGGAGGAACTAATTCACCCCTCCACTTT. The entire variable domain, with the rest obtained from reference TRBV2 and TRBJ1-6, is as follows: EPEVTQTPSHQVTQMGQEVILRCVPISNHLYFYWYRQILGQKVEFLVSFYNNEISEKSEIFDDQFSVERPDGSNFTLKIRSTKLEDSAMYFCASSAQGGTNSPLHFGNGTRLTVT.

At least ten counts were recorded for this clonotype. The V call is TRBV18, the J call TRBJ2-7, with 7 bases aligning to TRBD2. Germline CDR1 KGHSH, CDR2 LQKENI. Trimming cost V 5 bases and J 5 bases; bases outside gene matches: 3. This CDR3 has 12 amino acids. CDR3 nucleotide sequence: TGTGCCAGCTCATCACGGGGGGACGAGCAGTACTTC. Its translation: CASSSRGDEQYF.

This clonotype was seen only a few times. The J gene is TRBJ1-3, the V gene TRBV11-2; D not resolved. V was trimmed by 1 base and J by 0 bases, leaving 4 bases between them. The CDR3 runs 14 residues. Germline CDR1 and CDR2: SGHAT and FQNNGV. CDR3 nucleotides: TGTGCCAGCAGCTTAGTCTTCTCTGGAAACACCATATATTTT. It translates to CASSLVFSGNTIYF. Based on the CDR3 plus reference TRBV11-2 and TRBJ1-3, the full variable domain is EAGVAQSPRYKIIEKRQSVAFWCNPISGHATLYWYQQILGQGPKLLIQFQNNGVVDDSQLPKDRFSAERLKGVDSTLKIQPAKLEDSAVYLCASSLVFSGNTIYFGEGSWLTVV.

The chain joins TRBV7-3 to TRBJ1-1, with 11 bases that match TRBD1. With V trimmed by 4 bases and J by 2 bases, 3 bases remained unmatched. The CDR3 is 15 amino acids. From germline, CDR1 is SGHTA and CDR2 FQGTGA. This chain's CDR3 is CASSWTGGSNTEAFF. The CDR3 DNA is TGTGCCAGCAGCTGGACAGGGGGCTCTAACACTGAAGCTTTCTTT. Full variable domain (missing parts from reference TRBV7-3 and TRBJ1-1): GAGVSQTPSNKVTEKGKYVELRCDPISGHTALYWYRQSLGQGPEFLIYFQGTGAADDSGLPNDRFFAVRPEGSVSTLKIQRTERGDSAVYLCASSWTGGSNTEAFFGQGTRLTVV.

This clonotype has a handful of counts. The CDR3 loop reads CASSLLWGDYEQYF. The CDR3 DNA follows: TGTGCCAGCAGTTTATTGTGGGGCGACTACGAGCAGTACTTC. The chain has TRBV27 and TRBJ2-7; possibly TRBD1 for D (5 bases). The ends were cut back, 1 base at V and 3 bases at J, with 10 bases in the middle. The CDR3 consists of 14 residues. CDR1 and CDR2 (germline): MNHEY, SMNVEV (reference sequence).

This clonotype was counted many times. The rearrangement uses TRBV11-2 and TRBJ2-3, with D uncertain. The ends were cut back, 1 base at V and 3 bases at J, with 8 bases in the middle. Germline CDR1 SGHAT, CDR2 FQNNGV. The CDR3 length is 14 residues. The DNA for the CDR3 is TGTGCCAGCAGCTTAGGCATTACTACAGATACGCAGTATTTT. Protein: CASSLGITTDTQYF.

This clonotype was detected ten times or more. The gene calls are TRBV18 and TRBJ2-3, with D unclear. The CDR3 is 16 residues long. The V gene's germline CDR1 is KGHSH and CDR2 LQKENI. V shed 3 bases and J shed 0 bases, with 13 bases lying between them. DNA of the CDR3: TGTGCCAGCTCACCGCGGACGTGGGTCAGCACAGATACGCAGTATTTT. Its translation: CASSPRTWVSTDTQYF.

The chain carries TRBV11-2 and TRBJ2-5; 14 positions match TRBD2. This CDR3 spans 15 amino acids. V dropped 3 bases and J dropped 5; count of bases not matched to a gene: 2. Germline CDR1 and CDR2: SGHAT and FQNNGV. The DNA of the CDR3 is TGTGCCAGCAGCTTGACTAGCGGGAGGGTGGAGACCCAGTACTTC. Translating it yields CASSLTSGRVETQYF.

J is TRBJ2-2 and V is TRBV19; 7 bases map to TRBD2. Looked up from germline, CDR1 is LNHDA and CDR2 is SQIVND (reference sequence). The CDR3 is 15 amino acids. J was trimmed by 1 base and V by 3 bases; bases with no gene match: 2. Here the CDR3 reads CASSIVAGNTGELFF. The CDR3 DNA follows: TGTGCCAGTAGTATTGTAGCGGGGAACACCGGGGAGCTGTTTTTT.

Notes on this clonotype: This clone may be a read error of a much larger clone one base away. The rearrangement joins TRBV2 to TRBJ1-2; possibly TRBD1 for D (5 bases). V was shortened by 0 bases and J by 14 bases, with 19 bases between the two germline ends. The CDR3 is 14 amino acids. Germline CDR1 is SNHLY and CDR2 is FYNNEI. The CDR3 coding sequence is TGTGCCAGCAGTGAAGCGCTTGGAGGGACCTCTGAGACCTTC. Its translation: CASSEALGGTSETF.

This clonotype was seen a few times. The rearrangement joins TRBV7-9 to TRBJ2-1; D perhaps matches TRBD1 (6 bases). CDR1 and CDR2 from the germline V gene are SEHNR and FQNEAQ (reference sequence). The CDR3 has 13 residues. Deletions cut 5 bases from V and 8 bases from J, with 13 bases between. The CDR3 bases are TGTGCCAGCAGCATCTCACAGGGCTATGAGCAGTTCTTC. Its translation is CASSISQGYEQFF.

This clonotype showed up just a few times. V gene TRBV6-2 or TRBV6-3 combines with J gene TRBJ2-7; D perhaps matches TRBD1 (5 bases). The CDR3 extends over 14 amino acids. Germline CDR1 reads MNHEY; CDR2 reads SVGEGT. V lost 3 bases to trimming and J lost 2 bases, with 11 bases between them. The CDR3 here is CASSYEIQAYEQYF. CDR3 DNA: TGTGCCAGCAGTTATGAGATACAGGCCTACGAGCAGTACTTC.

This clonotype was detected many times. The J gene is TRBJ1-5, the V gene TRBV12-5; D remains ambiguous. V lost 0 bases to trimming and J lost 5 bases, with 5 bases between them. Germline CDR1 reads LGHNT; CDR2 reads FRNRAP. The CDR3 is 13 amino acids. The CDR3 region has the DNA TGTGCTAGTGGTTTGGTAGGTCATCAGCCCCAGCATTTT. It yields the protein CASGLVGHQPQHF. Using reference TRBV12-5 and TRBJ1-5 for the parts outside the CDR3, the full variable domain is DARVTQTPRHKVTEMGQEVTMRCQPILGHNTVFWYRQTMMQGLELLAYFRNRAPLDDSGMPKDRFSAEMPDATLATLKIQPSEPRDSAVYFCASGLVGHQPQHFGDGTRLSIL.

This clonotype was recorded at least ten times. The genes are TRBV20-1 and TRBJ2-7; 8 bases line up with TRBD1. Germline loops: CDR1 DFQATT, CDR2 SNEGSKA (reference sequence). CDR3 size: 14 residues. The junction had 8 bases not matched to a gene; V was cut back by 5 bases and J by 2 bases. The CDR3 DNA is TGCAGTGCTTTCACCGGGACAGGAGCCTACGAGCAGTACTTC. Translating it yields CSAFTGTGAYEQYF.

This clonotype has ten or more counts. The V and J genes are TRBV3-1 and TRBJ2-2, with D possibly matching TRBD1 (5 bases). This CDR3 region has 15 residues. The V gene lost 3 bases and the J gene lost 4 bases, with 12 bases spanning the gap. Germline CDR1 is LGHDT and CDR2 is YNNKEL (reference sequence). CDR3 region: CASSHFRAGTGELFF. CDR3 nucleotides: TGTGCCAGCAGCCATTTCAGGGCAGGCACCGGGGAGCTGTTTTTT.

This clonotype was detected ten times or more. This chain uses TRBV28 with TRBJ2-3; D is possibly TRBD2 (5 bases). The CDR3 extends over 14 amino acids. Germline values: CDR1 MDHEN, CDR2 SYDVKM. V was clipped by 8 bases and J by 2 bases, with 14 bases between them. The CDR3 coding sequence is TGTGCCAGCCACTCTGCGGGTATCACAGATACGCAGTATTTT. Encoded protein: CASHSAGITDTQYF.

This clonotype showed up many times. The chain recombines TRBV18 with TRBJ1-1; D is unresolved. This CDR3 region has 13 residues. From germline, CDR1 is KGHSH and CDR2 LQKENI. V lost 3 bases and J 6 bases, leaving 11 bases between the germline ends. CDR3 in DNA: TGTGCCAGCTCACCCATGGCCGGGGCTGAAGCTTTCTTT. This sequence encodes CASSPMAGAEAFF.

This clonotype was detected only a few times. The DNA of the CDR3 is TGCGCCAGCAGCCAAACCACAGGGTCCTACGAGCAGTACTTC. As protein: CASSQTTGSYEQYF. The V and J genes are TRBV4-1 and TRBJ2-7; weak D call: TRBD1 (6 bases). Germline assignment: CDR1 MGHRA and CDR2 YSYEKL. The CDR3 runs to 14 residues. The V end was cut by 2 bases, the J end by 1 base, with 9 bases between.

This chain connects TRBV11-2 to TRBJ2-3, with D perhaps matching TRBD1 or TRBD2 (5 bases each). There are 16 residues in the CDR3. Trimming shortened V by 4 bases and J by 1 base, and 15 bases separated the two germline ends. Per germline, CDR1 SGHAT and CDR2 FQNNGV. The CDR3 reads CASSSDRVGGTDTQYF. The DNA for the CDR3 is TGTGCCAGCAGCTCGGACCGAGTGGGGGGCACAGATACGCAGTATTTT. Full variable domain (missing parts from reference TRBV11-2 and TRBJ2-3): EAGVAQSPRYKIIEKRQSVAFWCNPISGHATLYWYQQILGQGPKLLIQFQNNGVVDDSQLPKDRFSAERLKGVDSTLKIQPAKLEDSAVYLCASSSDRVGGTDTQYFGPGTRLTVL.

The chain combines TRBV6-2 or TRBV6-3 with TRBJ2-7; the match to TRBD1 covers 7 bases. Germline V CDR1 and CDR2: MNHEY, SVGEGT. Trimming at V came to 5 bases and at J to 0 bases, leaving 10 bases not matched to a gene. The CDR3 length is 16 residues. CDR3 DNA sequence: TGTGCCAGCAGTCAACTTACCGGGACAGTCTCCTACGAGCAGTACTTC. This sequence encodes CASSQLTGTVSYEQYF.

This clonotype was observed at least ten times. The V call is TRBV6-1, the J call TRBJ2-5; 7 bases line up with TRBD1. V lost 10 bases, J lost 4 bases, and 12 bases stayed unmatched. Germline V gives CDR1 MNHNS, CDR2 SASEGT. CDR3 length equals 14 residues. The CDR3, as DNA: TGTGCCACCAAGACAGGGAACGCTGGAGAGACCCAGTACTTC. Protein sequence: CATKTGNAGETQYF.

This clonotype was recorded a few times. The rearrangement joins TRBV19 to TRBJ2-7; D unclear. Per germline, CDR1 LNHDA and CDR2 SQIVND (reference sequence). This CDR3 has 13 residues. V dropped 3 bases and J dropped 4 bases, with 10 bases sitting between them. Here the CDR3 DNA reads TGTGCCAGTAGTATGCGTCCTGGGTACGAGCAGTACTTC. Translated: CASSMRPGYEQYF.

V gene TRBV5-1 combines with J gene TRBJ2-1; a weak D match, TRBD2 (5 bases). The CDR3 extends over 15 amino acids. V lost 0 bases and J 5 bases, leaving 12 bases between the germline ends. CDR1 SGHRS and CDR2 YFSETQ come from the germline V gene. The CDR3 here is CASSLAGADDNEQFF. The CDR3 bases are TGCGCCAGCAGCTTGGCCGGAGCGGATGACAATGAGCAGTTCTTC.

The rearrangement joins TRBV27 to TRBJ2-7; TRBD2 matches 10 bases. This CDR3 has 15 amino acids. CDR1 MNHEY and CDR2 SMNVEV come from the germline V gene (reference sequence). Germline trimming cut 8 bases from V and 2 bases from J; bases unmatched to any gene: 9. The chain's CDR3 is CASQTRTSGTYEQYF. CDR3 nucleotide sequence: TGTGCCAGCCAGACTAGGACTAGCGGTACCTACGAGCAGTACTTC.

The genes are TRBV6-1 and TRBJ2-1, with D perhaps TRBD2 (5 bases). The germline V gene has CDR1 MNHNS and CDR2 SASEGT. The CDR3 covers 12 residues. V dropped 10 bases and J dropped 5 bases, with 12 bases sitting between them. The CDR3 here is CATSWRDNEQFF. CDR3 in DNA: TGTGCCACCTCATGGCGGGACAATGAGCAGTTCTTC.

This clonotype was recorded many times. The chain combines TRBV7-8 with TRBJ2-7; 9 bases are shared with TRBD1. This CDR3 has 14 amino acids. The ends lost 6 bases at V and 5 bases at J; junction bases unmatched: 8. Germline V gives CDR1 SGHVS, CDR2 FQNEAQ. CDR3 residues: CASRGTGIFNEQYF. The CDR3 DNA sequence: TGTGCCAGCAGGGGGACAGGGATTTTTAACGAGCAGTACTTC.

This clonotype came up many times. V and J are TRBV28 and TRBJ2-1, with D perhaps TRBD1 or TRBD2 (6 bases each). The CDR3 length is 16 residues. Trimming removed 3 bases at V and 3 bases at J, with 15 bases between. CDR1 and CDR2 from the germline V gene are MDHEN and SYDVKM. DNA of the CDR3: TGTGCCAGCAGTTTTTTGGGGGGCCGAGACTACAATGAGCAGTTCTTC. It specifies CASSFLGGRDYNEQFF.

This rearrangement joins TRBV2 to TRBJ2-3; D remains unclear. V gave up 6 bases and J gave up 1 base, with 11 bases separating them. From germline, CDR1 is SNHLY and CDR2 FYNNEI. CDR3 size: 14 residues. CDR3 protein: CASRGLARTDTQYF. In DNA form, the CDR3 reads TGTGCCAGCAGAGGTCTGGCACGCACAGATACGCAGTATTTT.

This clonotype was seen many times. V and J are TRBV7-6 and TRBJ2-1; a weak D match, TRBD2 (6 bases). This CDR3 has 11 residues. With 6 bases removed from V and 10 bases from J, the gap between germline ends came to 10 bases. Germline CDR1 and CDR2: SGHVS and FNYEAQ. The CDR3 DNA is TGTGCCAGCAGTCCTGGGGGGGAGCAGTTCTTC. Amino acid sequence: CASSPGGEQFF.